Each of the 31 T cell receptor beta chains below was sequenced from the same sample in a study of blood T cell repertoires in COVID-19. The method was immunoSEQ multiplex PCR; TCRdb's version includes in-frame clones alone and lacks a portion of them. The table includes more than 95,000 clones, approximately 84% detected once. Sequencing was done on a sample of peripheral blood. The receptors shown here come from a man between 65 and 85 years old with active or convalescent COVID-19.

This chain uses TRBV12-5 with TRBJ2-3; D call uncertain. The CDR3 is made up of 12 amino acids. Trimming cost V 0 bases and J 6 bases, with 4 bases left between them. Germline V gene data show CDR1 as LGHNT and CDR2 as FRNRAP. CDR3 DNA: TGTGCTAGTGGTTTGGTTATGGATACGCAGTATTTT. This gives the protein CASGLVMDTQYF.

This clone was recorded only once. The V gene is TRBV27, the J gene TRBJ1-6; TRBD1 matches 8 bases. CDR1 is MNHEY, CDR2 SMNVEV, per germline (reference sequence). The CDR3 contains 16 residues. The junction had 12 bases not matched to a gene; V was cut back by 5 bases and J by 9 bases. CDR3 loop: CASSIGQGTISSPLHF. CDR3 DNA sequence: TGTGCCAGCAGTATCGGACAGGGTACTATAAGTTCACCCCTCCACTTT.

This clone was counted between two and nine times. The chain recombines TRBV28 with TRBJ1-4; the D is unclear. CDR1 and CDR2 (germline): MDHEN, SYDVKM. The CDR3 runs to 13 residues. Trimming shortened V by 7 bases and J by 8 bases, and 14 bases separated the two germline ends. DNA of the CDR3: TGTGCCAGCATGGGCTCGACGGGAGAAAAACTGTTTTTT. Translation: CASMGSTGEKLFF.

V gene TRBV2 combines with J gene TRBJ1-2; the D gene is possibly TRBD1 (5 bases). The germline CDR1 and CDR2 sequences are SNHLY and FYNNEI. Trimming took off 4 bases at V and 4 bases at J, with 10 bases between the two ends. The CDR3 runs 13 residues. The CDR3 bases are TGTGCCAGCAGTGGACAGCCTACCTATGGCTACACCTTC. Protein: CASSGQPTYGYTF.

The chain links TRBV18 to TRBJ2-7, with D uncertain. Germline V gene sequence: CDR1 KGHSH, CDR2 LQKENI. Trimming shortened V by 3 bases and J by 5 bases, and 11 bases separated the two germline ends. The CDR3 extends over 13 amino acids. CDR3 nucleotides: TGTGCCAGCTCACCTGGAGACCCCCACGAGCAGTACTTC. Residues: CASSPGDPHEQYF.

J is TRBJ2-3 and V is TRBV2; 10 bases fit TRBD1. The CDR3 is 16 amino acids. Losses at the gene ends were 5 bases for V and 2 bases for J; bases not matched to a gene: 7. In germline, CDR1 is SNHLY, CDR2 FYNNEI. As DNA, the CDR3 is TGTGCCAGCAGTACCCGGACAGGGGGATACACAGATACGCAGTATTTT. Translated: CASSTRTGGYTDTQYF.

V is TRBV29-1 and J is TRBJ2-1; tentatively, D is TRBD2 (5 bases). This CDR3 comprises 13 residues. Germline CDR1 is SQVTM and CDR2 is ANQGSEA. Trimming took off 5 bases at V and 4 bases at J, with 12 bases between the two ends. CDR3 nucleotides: TGCAGCGTTCCGGTTGGCGGGTACAATGAGCAGTTCTTC. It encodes CSVPVGGYNEQFF.

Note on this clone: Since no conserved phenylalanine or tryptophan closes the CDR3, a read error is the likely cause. CDR3 nucleotides: TGTGCCAGCAGTCCAGAACAGGGGGCTCATTCACCCCTCCACCTT. Its protein is CASSPEQGAHSPLHL. J is TRBJ1-6 and V is TRBV2, with TRBD1 matching 9 bases. The CDR3 extends over 15 amino acids. With 5 bases clipped from V and 8 bases from J, the junction kept 7 bases outside the gene matches. CDR1 is SNHLY and CDR2 is FYNNEI in the germline V gene.

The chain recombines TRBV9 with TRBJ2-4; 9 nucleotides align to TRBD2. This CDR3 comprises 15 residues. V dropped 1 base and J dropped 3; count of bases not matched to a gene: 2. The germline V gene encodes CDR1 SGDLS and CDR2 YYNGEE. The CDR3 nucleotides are TGTGCCAGCAGCGTATCTAGCGGGAACAAAAACATTCAGTACTTC. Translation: CASSVSSGNKNIQYF.

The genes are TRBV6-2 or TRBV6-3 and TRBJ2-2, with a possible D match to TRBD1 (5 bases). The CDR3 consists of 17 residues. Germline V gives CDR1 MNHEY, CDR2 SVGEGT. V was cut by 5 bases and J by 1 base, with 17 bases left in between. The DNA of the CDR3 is TGTGCCAGCAGTCTAAATCGTAAGACAGAGAACACCGGGGAGCTGTTTTTT. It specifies CASSLNRKTENTGELFF.

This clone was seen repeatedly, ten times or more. The CDR3 spells CASSSGTVTKEQYF. In DNA form, the CDR3 reads TGCGCCAGCAGCTCCGGGACAGTCACGAAGGAGCAGTACTTC. The V call is TRBV5-1, the J call TRBJ2-7; 7 bases align to TRBD1. CDR3 length: 14 amino acids. The J segment lost 7 bases and the V segment lost 3 bases, leaving 10 bases of the junction unmatched. The germline gives CDR1 SGHRS, CDR2 YFSETQ. Full variable domain (remainder filled in from reference TRBV5-1 and TRBJ2-7): KAGVTQTPRYLIKTRGQQVTLSCSPISGHRSVSWYQQTPGQGLQFLFEYFSETQRNKGNFPGRFSGRQFSNSRSEMNVSTLELGDSALYLCASSSGTVTKEQYFGPGTRLTVT.

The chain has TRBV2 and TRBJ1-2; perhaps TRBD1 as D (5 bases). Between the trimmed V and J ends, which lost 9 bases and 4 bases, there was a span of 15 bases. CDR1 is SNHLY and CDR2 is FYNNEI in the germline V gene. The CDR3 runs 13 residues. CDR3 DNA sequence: TGTGCCAGTGGGTTAGGGGAATCCTATGGCTACACCTTC. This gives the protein CASGLGESYGYTF.

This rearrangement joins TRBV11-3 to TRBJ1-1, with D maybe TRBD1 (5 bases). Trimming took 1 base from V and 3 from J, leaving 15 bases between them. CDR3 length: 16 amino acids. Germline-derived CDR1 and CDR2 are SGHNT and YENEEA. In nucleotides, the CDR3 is TGTGCCAGCAGCTTAGTGGGTCGGGACTGGGACACTGAAGCTTTCTTT. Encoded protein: CASSLVGRDWDTEAFF.

DNA of the CDR3: TGTGCCACCAGTGATTTGTCCAGGGGAGGCACAGATACGCAGTATTTT. The encoded protein is CATSDLSRGGTDTQYF. The rearrangement joins TRBV24-1 to TRBJ2-3; D is perhaps TRBD1 (6 bases). The CDR3 is made up of 16 amino acids. Trimming shortened V by 0 bases and J by 1 base, and 10 bases separated the two germline ends. Germline values: CDR1 KGHDR, CDR2 SFDVKD.

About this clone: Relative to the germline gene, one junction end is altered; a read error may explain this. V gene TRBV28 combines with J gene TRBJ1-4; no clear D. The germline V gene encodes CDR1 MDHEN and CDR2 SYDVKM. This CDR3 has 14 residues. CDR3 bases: TGTGTCAGCAGTACCGGGTCCGTGCCCGAAAAACTGTTTTTT. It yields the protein CVSSTGSVPEKLFF.

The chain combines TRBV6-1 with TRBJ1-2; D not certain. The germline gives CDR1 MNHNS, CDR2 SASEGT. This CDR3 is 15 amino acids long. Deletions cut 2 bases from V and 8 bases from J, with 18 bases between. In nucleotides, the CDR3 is TGTGCCAGCAGTGAATTGATGCTTGCGGGGTCCGGCTACACCTTC. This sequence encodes CASSELMLAGSGYTF.

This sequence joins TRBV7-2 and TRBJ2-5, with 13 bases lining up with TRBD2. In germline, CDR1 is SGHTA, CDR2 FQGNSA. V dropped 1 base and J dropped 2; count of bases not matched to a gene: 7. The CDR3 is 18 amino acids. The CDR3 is CASSLVVGLAGLQETQYF. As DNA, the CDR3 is TGTGCCAGCAGCTTAGTTGTGGGACTAGCGGGATTACAAGAGACCCAGTACTTC.

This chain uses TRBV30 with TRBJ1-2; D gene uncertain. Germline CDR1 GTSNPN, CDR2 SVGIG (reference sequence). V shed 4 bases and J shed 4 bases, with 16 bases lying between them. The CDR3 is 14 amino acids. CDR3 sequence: CAWKMGALGYGYTF. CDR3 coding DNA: TGTGCCTGGAAAATGGGAGCTCTAGGCTATGGCTACACCTTC.

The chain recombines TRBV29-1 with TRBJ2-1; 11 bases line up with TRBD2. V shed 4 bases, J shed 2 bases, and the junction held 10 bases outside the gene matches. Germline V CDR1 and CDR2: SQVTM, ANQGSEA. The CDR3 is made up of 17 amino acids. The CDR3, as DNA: TGCAGCGTTGGAAATCTAGCGGGGGGCAGGACCTACAATGAGCAGTTCTTC. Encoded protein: CSVGNLAGGRTYNEQFF.

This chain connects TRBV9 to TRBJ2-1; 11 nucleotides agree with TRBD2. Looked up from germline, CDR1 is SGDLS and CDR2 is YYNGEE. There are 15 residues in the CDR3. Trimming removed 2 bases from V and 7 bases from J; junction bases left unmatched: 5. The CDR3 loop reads CASSVTSGKWNEQFF. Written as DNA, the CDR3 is TGTGCCAGCAGCGTGACTAGCGGGAAATGGAATGAGCAGTTCTTC. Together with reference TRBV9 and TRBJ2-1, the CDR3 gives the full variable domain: DSGVTQTPKHLITATGQRVTLRCSPRSGDLSVYWYQQSLDQGLQFLIQYYNGEERAKGNILERFSAQQFPDLHSELNLSSLELGDSALYFCASSVTSGKWNEQFFGPGTRLTVL.

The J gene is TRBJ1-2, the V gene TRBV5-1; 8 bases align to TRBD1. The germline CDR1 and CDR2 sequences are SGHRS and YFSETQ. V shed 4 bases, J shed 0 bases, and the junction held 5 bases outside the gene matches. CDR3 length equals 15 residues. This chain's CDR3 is CASSGDRGANYGYTF. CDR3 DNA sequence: TGCGCCAGCAGCGGAGACAGGGGAGCTAACTATGGCTACACCTTC. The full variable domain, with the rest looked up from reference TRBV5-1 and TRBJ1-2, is KAGVTQTPRYLIKTRGQQVTLSCSPISGHRSVSWYQQTPGQGLQFLFEYFSETQRNKGNFPGRFSGRQFSNSRSEMNVSTLELGDSALYLCASSGDRGANYGYTFGSGTRLTVV.

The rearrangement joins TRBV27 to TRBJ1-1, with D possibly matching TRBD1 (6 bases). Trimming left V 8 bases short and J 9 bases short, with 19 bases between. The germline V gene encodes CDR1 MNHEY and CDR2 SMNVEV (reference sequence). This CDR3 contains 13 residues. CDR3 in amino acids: CASAPVGGRKAFF. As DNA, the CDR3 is TGTGCCAGCGCCCCTGTTGGGGGCAGAAAAGCTTTCTTT.

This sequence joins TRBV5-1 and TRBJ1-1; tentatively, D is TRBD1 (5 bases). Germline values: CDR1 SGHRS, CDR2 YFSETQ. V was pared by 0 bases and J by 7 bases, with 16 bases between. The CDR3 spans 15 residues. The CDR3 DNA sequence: TGCGCCAGCAGCTTGGACGGCGTCCTAGGGGATGAAGCTTTCTTT. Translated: CASSLDGVLGDEAFF.

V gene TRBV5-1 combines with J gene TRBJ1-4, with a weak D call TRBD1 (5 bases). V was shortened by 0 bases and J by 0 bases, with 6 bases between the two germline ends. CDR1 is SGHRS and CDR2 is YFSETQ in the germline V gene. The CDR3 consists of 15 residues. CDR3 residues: CASSLGQSTNEKLFF. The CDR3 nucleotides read TGCGCCAGCAGCTTGGGACAGTCAACTAATGAAAAACTGTTTTTT.

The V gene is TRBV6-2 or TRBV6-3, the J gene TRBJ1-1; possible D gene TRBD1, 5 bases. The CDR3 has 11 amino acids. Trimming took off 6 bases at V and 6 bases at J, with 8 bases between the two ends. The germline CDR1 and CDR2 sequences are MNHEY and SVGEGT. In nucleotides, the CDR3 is TGTGCCAGCAGCGACAGCGCTGAAGCTTTCTTT. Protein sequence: CASSDSAEAFF.

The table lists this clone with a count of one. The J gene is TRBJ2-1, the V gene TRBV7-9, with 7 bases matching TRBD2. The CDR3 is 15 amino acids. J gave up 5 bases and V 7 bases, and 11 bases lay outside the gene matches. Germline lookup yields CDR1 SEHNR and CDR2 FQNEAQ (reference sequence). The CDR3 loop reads CASTPRGLPDNEQFF. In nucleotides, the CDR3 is TGTGCCAGCACCCCTAGGGGACTACCAGACAATGAGCAGTTCTTC.

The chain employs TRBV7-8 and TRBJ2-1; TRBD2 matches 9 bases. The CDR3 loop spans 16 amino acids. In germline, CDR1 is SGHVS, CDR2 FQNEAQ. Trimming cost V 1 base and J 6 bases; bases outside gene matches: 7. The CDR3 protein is CASSLGPSGVSNEQFF. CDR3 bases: TGTGCCAGCAGCTTAGGGCCTAGCGGGGTGTCCAATGAGCAGTTCTTC.

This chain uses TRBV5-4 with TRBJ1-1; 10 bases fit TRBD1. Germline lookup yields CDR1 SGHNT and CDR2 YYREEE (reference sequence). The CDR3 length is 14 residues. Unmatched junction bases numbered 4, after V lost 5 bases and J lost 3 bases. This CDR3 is CASSSDRGDTEAFF. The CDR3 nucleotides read TGTGCCAGCAGTTCGGACAGGGGGGACACTGAAGCTTTCTTT. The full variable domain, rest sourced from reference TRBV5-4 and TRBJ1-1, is ETGVTQSPTHLIKTRGQQVTLRCSSQSGHNTVSWYQQALGQGPQFIFQYYREEENGRGNFPPRFSGLQFPNYSSELNVNALELDDSALYLCASSSDRGDTEAFFGQGTRLTVV.

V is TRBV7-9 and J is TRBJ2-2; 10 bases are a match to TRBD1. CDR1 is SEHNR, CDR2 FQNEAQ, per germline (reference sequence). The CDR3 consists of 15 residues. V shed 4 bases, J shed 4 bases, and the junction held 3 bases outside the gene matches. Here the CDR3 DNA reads TGTGCCAGCAGCTCGGACAGGGGGTCCACCGGGGAGCTGTTTTTT. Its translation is CASSSDRGSTGELFF.

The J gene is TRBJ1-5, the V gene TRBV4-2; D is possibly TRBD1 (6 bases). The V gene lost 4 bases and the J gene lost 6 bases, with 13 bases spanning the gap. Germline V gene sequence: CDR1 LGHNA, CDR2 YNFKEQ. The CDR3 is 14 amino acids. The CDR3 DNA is TGTGCCAGCAGCCGTCAGGGGCAGGGTCAGCCCCAGCATTTT. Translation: CASSRQGQGQPQHF.

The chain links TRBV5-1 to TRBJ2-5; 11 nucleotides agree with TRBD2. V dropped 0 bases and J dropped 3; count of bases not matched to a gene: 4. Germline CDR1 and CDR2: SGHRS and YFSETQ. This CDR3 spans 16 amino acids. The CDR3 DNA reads TGCGCCAGCAGCTTGGGTGGGGGACTAGCGGAAGAGACCCAGTACTTC. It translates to CASSLGGGLAEETQYF.